The T cell receptor (beta chain) under discussion was sequenced for a study of T cells in Graves' hyperthyroidism and ophthalmopathy. Study-level findings and limits: Ophthalmopathy was identified by the model a median around 6.3 months ahead of onset.

TCR beta CDR3 regions were amplified from RNA transcripts. First-round RT-PCR of the TCR CDR3 relied on the HTBI primer set. TCRdb independently ran MiXCR on the multiplex PCR reads; one entry per CDR3 protein. The repertoire holds more than 500,000 distinct CDR3 sequences, with around 45% as singletons. This clonotype has a count of ten or more. Its specificity is unknown. Germline-derived CDR1 and CDR2 are LNHDA and SQIVND (reference sequence). There are 13 residues in the CDR3. V was cut by 3 bases and J by 4 bases, with 9 bases left in between. This clonotype originated in an adult woman with Graves' disease, either hyperthyroidism or ophthalmopathy (not recorded which). The sequencing input was peripheral blood or thyroid tissue (not recorded which). The chain combines TRBV19 with TRBJ1-2; tentatively, D is TRBD1 (5 bases). For the CDR3, the DNA is TGTGCCAGTAGTATCGGGGGACCCTATGGCTACACCTTC. It is translated as CASSIGGPYGYTF.